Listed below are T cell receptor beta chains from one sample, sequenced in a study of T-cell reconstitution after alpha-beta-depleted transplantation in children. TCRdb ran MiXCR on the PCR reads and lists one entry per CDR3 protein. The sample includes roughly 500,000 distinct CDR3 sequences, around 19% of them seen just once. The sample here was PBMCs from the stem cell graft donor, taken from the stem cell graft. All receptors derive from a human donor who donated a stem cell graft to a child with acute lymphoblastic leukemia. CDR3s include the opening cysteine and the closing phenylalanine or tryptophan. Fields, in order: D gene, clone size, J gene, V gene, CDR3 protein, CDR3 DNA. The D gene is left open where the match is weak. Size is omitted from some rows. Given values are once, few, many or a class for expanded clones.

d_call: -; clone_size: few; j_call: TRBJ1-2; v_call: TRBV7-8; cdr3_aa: CASSQPGLSSYTF; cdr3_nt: TGTGCCAGCAGCCAACCGGGGCTATCCTCCTACACCTTC
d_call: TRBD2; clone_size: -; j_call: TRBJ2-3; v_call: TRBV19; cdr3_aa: CASSAPLAGVTDTQYF; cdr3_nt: TGTGCCAGTAGCGCCCCACTAGCGGGAGTTACAGATACGCAGTATTTT
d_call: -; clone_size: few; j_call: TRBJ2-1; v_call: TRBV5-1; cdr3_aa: CASSLLEGTPKTYNEQFF; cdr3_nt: TGCGCCAGCAGCTTGCTGGAAGGGACTCCTAAAACTTACAATGAGCAGTTCTTC
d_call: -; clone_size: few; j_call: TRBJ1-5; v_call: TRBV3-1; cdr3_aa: CASSHYSENQPQHF; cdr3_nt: TGTGCCAGCAGCCATTATTCTGAAAATCAGCCCCAGCATTTT
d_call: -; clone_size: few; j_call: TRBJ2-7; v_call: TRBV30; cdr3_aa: CAWSRTVGAYEQYF; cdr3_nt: TGTGCCTGGAGTCGGACAGTCGGGGCCTACGAGCAGTACTTC
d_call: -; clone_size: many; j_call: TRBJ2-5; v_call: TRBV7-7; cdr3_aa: CASSLSYSQETQYF; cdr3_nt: TGTGCCAGCAGCTTATCGTACAGTCAAGAGACCCAGTACTTC
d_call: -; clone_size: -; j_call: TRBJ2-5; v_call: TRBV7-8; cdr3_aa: CASSLVVPAGETQYF; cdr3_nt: TGTGCCAGCAGCTTAGTTGTCCCAGCTGGAGAGACCCAGTACTTC
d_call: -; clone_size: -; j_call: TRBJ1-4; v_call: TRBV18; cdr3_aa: CASSRAQGGEKLFF; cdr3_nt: TGTGCCAGCTCACGGGCCCAGGGAGGTGAAAAACTGTTTTTT
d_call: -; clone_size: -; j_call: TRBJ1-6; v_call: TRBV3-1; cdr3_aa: CASSQGFSGDNSPLHF; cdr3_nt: TGTGCCAGCAGCCAGGGTTTCAGTGGGGATAATTCACCCCTCCACTTT
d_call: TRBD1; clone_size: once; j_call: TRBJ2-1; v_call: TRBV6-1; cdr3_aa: CASSWTGGRANEQFF; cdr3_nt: TGTGCCAGCAGCTGGACAGGGGGCAGGGCGAATGAGCAGTTCTTC
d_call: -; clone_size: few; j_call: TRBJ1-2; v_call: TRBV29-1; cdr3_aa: CSVATSYGYTF; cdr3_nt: TGCAGCGTTGCAACCTCCTATGGCTACACCTTC
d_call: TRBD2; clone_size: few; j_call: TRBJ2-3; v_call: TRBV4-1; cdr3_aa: CASSLFGLAPSTDTQYF; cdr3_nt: TGCGCCAGCAGCCTTTTCGGACTAGCGCCAAGCACAGATACGCAGTATTTT
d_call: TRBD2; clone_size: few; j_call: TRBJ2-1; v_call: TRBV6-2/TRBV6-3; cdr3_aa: CASTARLIIAGGNEQFF; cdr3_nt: TGTGCCAGCACGGCGCGCCTGATCATAGCGGGAGGGAATGAGCAGTTCTTC
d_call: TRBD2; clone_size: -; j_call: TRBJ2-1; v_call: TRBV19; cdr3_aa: CASSIDGTSGFYNEQFF; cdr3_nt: TGTGCCAGTAGTATAGACGGGACTAGCGGGTTTTACAATGAGCAGTTCTTC
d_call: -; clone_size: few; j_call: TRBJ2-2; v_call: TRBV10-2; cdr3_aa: CASRSGTGELFF; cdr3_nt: TGCGCCAGCAGGAGTGGTACCGGGGAGCTGTTTTTT
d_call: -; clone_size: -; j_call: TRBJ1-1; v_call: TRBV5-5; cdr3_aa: CASSFALIEAFF; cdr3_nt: TGTGCCAGCAGCTTCGCACTCATCGAGGCTTTCTTT
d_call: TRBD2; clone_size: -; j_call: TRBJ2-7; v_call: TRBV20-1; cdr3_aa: CSARVALAVTYEQYF; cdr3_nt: TGCAGTGCTAGAGTAGCACTAGCGGTGACCTACGAGCAGTACTTC
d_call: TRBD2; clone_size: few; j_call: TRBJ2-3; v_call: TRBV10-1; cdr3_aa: CASRRLAGDTDTQYF; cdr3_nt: TGCGCCAGCAGAAGACTAGCGGGAGACACAGATACGCAGTATTTT
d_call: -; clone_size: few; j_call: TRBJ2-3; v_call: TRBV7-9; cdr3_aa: CASSLGPGTRTDTQYF; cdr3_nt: TGTGCCAGCAGCTTAGGGCCGGGAACGCGCACAGATACGCAGTATTTT
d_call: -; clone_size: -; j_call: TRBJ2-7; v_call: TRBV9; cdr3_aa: CASSVGGNYEQYF; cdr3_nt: TGTGCCAGCAGCGTAGGAGGGAACTACGAGCAGTACTTC
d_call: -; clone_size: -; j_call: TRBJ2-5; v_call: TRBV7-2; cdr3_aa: CASSSPRDFLQETQYF; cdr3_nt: TGTGCCAGCAGCTCTCCCAGGGACTTTCTACAAGAGACCCAGTACTTC
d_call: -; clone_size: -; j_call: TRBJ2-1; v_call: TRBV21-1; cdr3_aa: CASSKEGPQAYNEQFF; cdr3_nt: TGTGCCAGCAGCAAAGAGGGACCCCAGGCCTACAATGAGCAGTTCTTC
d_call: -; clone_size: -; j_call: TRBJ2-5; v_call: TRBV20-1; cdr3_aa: CSAIPFGETQYF; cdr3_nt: TGCAGTGCTATCCCGTTTGGGGAGACCCAGTACTTC
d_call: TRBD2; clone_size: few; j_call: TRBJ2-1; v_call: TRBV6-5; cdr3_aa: CASSYGAGGSWSYNEQFF; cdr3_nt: TGTGCCAGCAGTTACGGGGCGGGAGGGAGCTGGTCCTACAATGAGCAGTTCTTC
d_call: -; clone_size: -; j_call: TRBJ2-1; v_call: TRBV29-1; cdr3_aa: CRVGRGHAGYNEQFF; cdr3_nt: TGCAGAGTGGGAAGGGGCCACGCGGGGTACAATGAGCAGTTCTTC
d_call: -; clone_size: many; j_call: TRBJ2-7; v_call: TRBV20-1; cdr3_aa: CSAWDGLEQYF; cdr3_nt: TGCAGTGCTTGGGACGGACTCGAGCAGTACTTC
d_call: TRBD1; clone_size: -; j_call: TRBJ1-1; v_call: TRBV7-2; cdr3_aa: CASSLVGTGANTEAFF; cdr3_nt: TGTGCCAGCAGCTTAGTAGGTACAGGGGCGAACACTGAAGCTTTCTTT
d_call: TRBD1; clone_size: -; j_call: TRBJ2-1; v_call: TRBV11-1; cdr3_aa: CASSLGSPTGRSYNEQFF; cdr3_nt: TGTGCCAGCAGCTTAGGCAGTCCGACAGGGCGCTCCTACAATGAGCAGTTCTTC
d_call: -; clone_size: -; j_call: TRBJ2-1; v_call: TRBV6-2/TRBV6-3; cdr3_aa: CASSRGIRGNEQFF; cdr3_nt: TGTGCCAGCAGCCGAGGGATAAGGGGGAATGAGCAGTTCTTC
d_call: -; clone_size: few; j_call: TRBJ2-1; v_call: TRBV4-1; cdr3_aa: CASSRIIWDEQFF; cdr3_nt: TGCGCCAGCAGCCGAATAATTTGGGATGAGCAGTTCTTC
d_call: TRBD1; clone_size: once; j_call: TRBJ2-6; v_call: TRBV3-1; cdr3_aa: CAISPTDRVWAGANVLTF; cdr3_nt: TGTGCCATCAGTCCAACAGACAGGGTCTGGGCCGGGGCCAACGTCCTGACTTTC
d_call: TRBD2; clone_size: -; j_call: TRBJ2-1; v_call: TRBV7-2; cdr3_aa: CASSYLAGQYNEQFF; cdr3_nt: TGTGCCAGCAGCTACCTAGCGGGTCAGTACAATGAGCAGTTCTTC
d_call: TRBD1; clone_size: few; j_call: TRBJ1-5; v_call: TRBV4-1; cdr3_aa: CASSQDSRTGGQPQHF; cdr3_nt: TGCGCCAGCAGCCAAGATAGTAGGACAGGGGGGCAGCCCCAGCATTTT
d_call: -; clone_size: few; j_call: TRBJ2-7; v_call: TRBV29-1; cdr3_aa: CSVGDGHEQYF; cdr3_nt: TGCAGCGTTGGTGACGGCCACGAGCAGTACTTC
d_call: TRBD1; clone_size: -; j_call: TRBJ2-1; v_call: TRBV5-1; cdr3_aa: CASSSDRVPYNEQFF; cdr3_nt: TGCGCCAGCAGCTCGGACAGGGTGCCCTACAATGAGCAGTTCTTC
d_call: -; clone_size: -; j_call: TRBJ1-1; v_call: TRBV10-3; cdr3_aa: CAISGLQGSTEAFF; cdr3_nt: TGTGCCATCAGTGGCCTACAGGGTAGCACTGAAGCTTTCTTT
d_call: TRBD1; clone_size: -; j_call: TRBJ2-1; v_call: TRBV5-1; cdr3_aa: CASSFRRTGYNEQFF; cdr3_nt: TGCGCCAGCAGCTTCAGGAGGACAGGTTACAATGAGCAGTTCTTC
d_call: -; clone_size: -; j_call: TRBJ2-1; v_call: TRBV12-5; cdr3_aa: CASASPLSSYNEQFF; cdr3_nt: TGTGCTAGTGCCTCTCCGTTGAGCTCCTACAATGAGCAGTTCTTC
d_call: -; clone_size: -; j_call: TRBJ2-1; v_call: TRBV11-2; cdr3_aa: CASSSYTRSSYNEQFF; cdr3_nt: TGTGCCAGCAGCTCCTACACGCGAAGCTCCTACAATGAGCAGTTCTTC
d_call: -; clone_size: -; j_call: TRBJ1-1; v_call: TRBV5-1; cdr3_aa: CASSSKRGGVGTEAFF; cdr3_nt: TGCGCCAGCAGCTCCAAAAGAGGGGGGGTGGGCACTGAAGCTTTCTTT
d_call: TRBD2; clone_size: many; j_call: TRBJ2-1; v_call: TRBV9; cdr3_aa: CASSAQLSLTSGRYNEQFF; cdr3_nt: TGTGCCAGCAGCGCCCAACTATCATTAACTAGCGGGAGGTACAATGAGCAGTTCTTC
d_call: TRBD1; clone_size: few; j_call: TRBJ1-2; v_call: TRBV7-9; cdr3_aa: CASSEIIQGAGGYTF; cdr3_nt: TGTGCCAGCAGCGAGATTATACAGGGGGCGGGTGGCTACACCTTC
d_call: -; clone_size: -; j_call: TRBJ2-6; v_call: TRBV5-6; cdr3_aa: CASNIEGSGANVLTF; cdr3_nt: TGTGCCAGCAACATAGAGGGGTCTGGGGCCAACGTCCTGACTTTC